The T cell receptor beta chain under discussion was sequenced for a study of CD8 T cells in Susac syndrome. Random hexamers served to reverse transcribe roughly 0.5 to 1 ug RNA. TCRdb passed the immunoSEQ multiplex PCR reads through MiXCR, listing each CDR3 protein once. The sample carries around 160,000 distinct CDR3 sequences, 94% recorded once. The germline V gene has CDR1 LGHDT and CDR2 YNNKEL (reference sequence). Trimming cost V 1 base and J 0 bases, with 7 bases left between them. The CDR3 is made up of 15 amino acids. FACS was used to enrich TEMRA cells, whereas the CD8+ and CD4+ T cells were obtained by negative isolation.

The J gene is TRBJ1-5, the V gene TRBV3-1, with D unclear. Sequencing was performed on CD4+ T cells from PBMCs. The sequence was obtained from a human donor with multiple sclerosis. The CDR3 spells CASSQGLNSNQPQHF. The CDR3 DNA is TGTGCCAGCAGCCAAGGGCTGAATAGCAATCAGCCCCAGCATTTT.